Listed below are T cell receptor beta chains from one sample, sequenced in a study of cytomegalovirus exposure and HLA in healthy donors. Using immunoSEQ multiplex PCR, the repertoire was profiled, and TCRdb retains in-frame clones only, with some absent. Of about 120,000 clones in the sample, roughly 90% were seen once. Input material: PBMCs. The source is a woman aged 18-29 years in good health and CMV-seropositive. Both conserved end residues are part of each CDR3. The D gene is left open where the match is weak. Only some rows state a clone size, as once, few, many or a class for expanded clones.

J gene,clone size,D gene,V gene,CDR3 protein,CDR3 DNA
TRBJ2-3,NA,NA,TRBV29-1,CSAGRGPTADTQYF,TGCAGCGCAGGGCGGGGTCCTACCGCAGATACGCAGTATTTT
TRBJ1-6,NA,NA,TRBV18,CASSPFSYDELSSYNSPLHF,TGTGCCAGCTCACCTTTTTCGTACGATGAACTGAGCTCCTATAATTCACCCCTCCACTTT
TRBJ1-4,NA,TRBD1,TRBV5-4,CASSKGQEGTNEKLFF,TGTGCCAGCAGCAAGGGACAGGAGGGGACTAATGAAAAACTGTTTTTT
TRBJ2-7,few,TRBD1,TRBV2,CASDRGGIYEQYF,TGTGCCAGCGACAGGGGGGGAATATACGAGCAGTACTTC
TRBJ1-1,NA,NA,TRBV5-1,CASSSDRDILLKGTEAFF,TGCGCCAGCAGCTCAGACCGGGACATCCTCCTTAAGGGCACTGAAGCTTTCTTT
TRBJ1-1,once,NA,TRBV6-1,CASGDFTEAFF,TGTGCCAGCGGAGACTTTACTGAAGCTTTCTTT
TRBJ1-1,NA,NA,TRBV30,CAWTITSGAFF,TGTGCCTGGACAATAACGTCGGGAGCTTTCTTT
TRBJ1-2,NA,NA,TRBV6-8,CASPYRVRNLYGYTF,TGTGCCAGCCCTTACAGGGTGAGGAACCTCTATGGCTACACCTTC
TRBJ2-1,NA,TRBD2,TRBV7-3,CASSSGAGDYNEQFF,TGTGCCAGCAGCTCGGGAGCGGGAGACTACAATGAGCAGTTCTTC
TRBJ2-7,few,TRBD1,TRBV18,CASSPPGTVYEQYF,TGTGCCAGCTCACCACCGGGGACAGTCTACGAGCAGTACTTC
TRBJ1-4,NA,NA,TRBV5-1,CASSPKGQATNEKLFF,TGCGCCAGCAGCCCCAAAGGACAAGCAACTAATGAAAAACTGTTTTTT
TRBJ2-3,NA,NA,TRBV10-3,CAISVNGGTDTQYF,TGTGCCATCAGTGTTAACGGGGGCACAGATACGCAGTATTTT
TRBJ2-7,NA,TRBD1,TRBV9,CASSESTGALGEQYF,TGTGCCAGCAGCGAATCGACAGGGGCTCTGGGCGAGCAGTACTTC
TRBJ2-4,NA,NA,TRBV12-5,CASGSALSPSTGPQDKNIQYF,TGTGCTAGTGGTTCCGCCCTCTCGCCGAGTACAGGCCCGCAAGACAAAAACATTCAGTACTTC
TRBJ1-1,NA,NA,TRBV5-4,CASSHDNRPEAFF,TGTGCCAGCAGCCATGACAATCGGCCTGAAGCTTTCTTT